Shown below are 32 T cell receptor beta chains from a single sample sequenced in a study of T cell changes during pregnancy in multiple sclerosis. Clones were read by immunoSEQ multiplex PCR, and TCRdb kept only the in-frame ones, dropping some. The sample has tens of thousands of clones; nearly 90% are singletons. This specimen consisted of CD4+ T cells from peripheral blood mononuclear cells, obtained after pregnancy. The receptors originated from a female donor with multiple sclerosis, enrolled in a pregnancy study.

This sequence joins TRBV11-2 and TRBJ2-7, with 7 bases fitting TRBD1. Trimming cost V 1 base and J 3 bases; bases outside gene matches: 9. Germline-derived CDR1 and CDR2 are SGHAT and FQNNGV. The CDR3 contains 16 residues. The CDR3 loop reads CASSLARGTAFYEQYF. The DNA of the CDR3 is TGTGCCAGCAGCTTAGCCAGGGGGACAGCCTTCTACGAGCAGTACTTC.

The V and J genes are TRBV28 and TRBJ2-2; weak D call: TRBD1 (5 bases). CDR3 size: 16 residues. Between the trimmed V and J ends, which lost 2 bases and 3 bases, there was a span of 13 bases. Germline CDR1 is MDHEN and CDR2 is SYDVKM. In DNA, the CDR3 is TGTGCCAGCAGTTTAGAGGCAGGGCCTTACACCGGGGAGCTGTTTTTT. Its translation is CASSLEAGPYTGELFF.

V usage is TRBV5-1 and J usage is TRBJ1-2; possible D gene TRBD1, 6 bases. The CDR3 sequence is 16 residues long. Germline lookup yields CDR1 SGHRS and CDR2 YFSETQ. V was clipped by 5 bases and J by 4 bases, with 21 bases between them. The CDR3 sequence is CASSPGGPGAGYGYTF. CDR3 coding DNA: TGCGCCAGCAGTCCCGGGGGGCCGGGGGCTGGCTATGGCTACACCTTC.

The chain joins TRBV11-2 to TRBJ1-2, with 7 bases that match TRBD1. V was clipped by 5 bases and J by 3 bases; unmatched bases: 3. The V gene's germline CDR1 is SGHAT and CDR2 FQNNGV. This CDR3 has 13 amino acids. CDR3 loop: CASSPGQHYGYTF. The CDR3, as DNA: TGTGCCAGCAGCCCGGGACAGCACTATGGCTACACCTTC.

This chain joins TRBV13 and TRBJ2-7; D gene unclear. Per germline, CDR1 PRHDT and CDR2 FYEKMQ (reference sequence). The length of the CDR3 is 12 residues. The ends were cut back, 3 bases at V and 4 bases at J, with 7 bases in the middle. Here the CDR3 DNA reads TGTGCCAGCAGCTTTCCTAGTTACGAGCAGTACTTC. This sequence encodes CASSFPSYEQYF.

This sequence joins TRBV5-1 and TRBJ1-2; D is unresolved. The length of the CDR3 is 15 residues. The V and J ends lost 3 bases and 8 bases respectively, with 20 bases between them. CDR1 and CDR2 (germline): SGHRS, YFSETQ. In nucleotides, the CDR3 is TGCGCCAGCAGCTCCACCTTATCGGGTCCGGAGGGCTACACCTTC. Protein product: CASSSTLSGPEGYTF.

V is TRBV29-1 and J is TRBJ1-1, with D tentatively TRBD1 (6 bases). The germline gives CDR1 SQVTM, CDR2 ANQGSEA. The CDR3 loop spans 13 amino acids. Trimming cost V 6 bases and J 8 bases, with 19 bases left between them. The CDR3 nucleotides read TGCAGCGTATCGGACAGCGTTGAGGAGGAAGCTTTCTTT. It is translated as CSVSDSVEEEAFF.

This clone is labeled medium-sized. The chain joins TRBV7-9 to TRBJ1-2, with D hard to call. This CDR3 is built from 13 residues. V lost 3 bases to trimming and J lost 1 base, with 6 bases between them. Per germline, CDR1 SEHNR and CDR2 FQNEAQ (reference sequence). CDR3 sequence (DNA): TGTGCCAGCAGCTTTGCCGGTAACTATGGCTACACCTTC. Its translation is CASSFAGNYGYTF.

The CDR3 loop reads CASSRSAEGDTQYF. The DNA of the CDR3 is TGTGCCAGCAGTCGGAGCGCCGAGGGTGATACGCAGTATTTT. The rearrangement joins TRBV27 to TRBJ2-3; the D gene is possibly TRBD2 (5 bases). The germline gives CDR1 MNHEY, CDR2 SMNVEV (reference sequence). The V end lost 5 bases, the J end lost 6 bases, and 15 bases lay between the germline ends. The length of the CDR3 is 14 residues.

The chain has TRBV7-3 and TRBJ2-3, with D perhaps matching TRBD2 (5 bases). Germline V gene sequence: CDR1 SGHTA, CDR2 FQGTGA. V gave up 5 bases and J gave up 0 bases, with 12 bases separating them. This CDR3 comprises 15 residues. The CDR3 sequence is CASSPRGSSTDTQYF. The CDR3 coding sequence is TGTGCCAGCAGCCCCCGGGGTTCTAGCACAGATACGCAGTATTTT.

V is TRBV2 and J is TRBJ2-3; 7 bases fit TRBD1. J lost 1 base, V lost 4 bases, and 2 bases had no gene match. Germline V gene data show CDR1 as SNHLY and CDR2 as FYNNEI. CDR3 size: 14 residues. Here the CDR3 reads CASSGQGGTDTQYF. The CDR3 DNA is TGTGCCAGCAGTGGACAGGGTGGCACAGATACGCAGTATTTT.

About this clone: Other DNA sequences from this sample encode an identical CDR3 as well. The V and J genes are TRBV29-1 and TRBJ1-1; D is uncertain. The germline CDR1 and CDR2 sequences are SQVTM and ANQGSEA. Trimming took 7 bases from V and 2 from J, leaving 14 bases between them. The CDR3 is made up of 13 amino acids. Written as DNA, the CDR3 is TGCAGCGCTTCCGAGGGAACCAACACTGAAGCTTTCTTT. Translating it yields CSASEGTNTEAFF.

This chain uses TRBV5-1 with TRBJ2-5, with D unclear. V lost 0 bases to trimming and J lost 5 bases, with 5 bases between them. Germline V gene data show CDR1 as SGHRS and CDR2 as YFSETQ. This CDR3 region has 12 residues. The CDR3 here is CASSLDRETQYF. The CDR3 nucleotides are TGCGCCAGCAGCTTGGACCGGGAGACCCAGTACTTC. Combining the CDR3 with reference TRBV5-1 and TRBJ2-5 gives the whole variable domain KAGVTQTPRYLIKTRGQQVTLSCSPISGHRSVSWYQQTPGQGLQFLFEYFSETQRNKGNFPGRFSGRQFSNSRSEMNVSTLELGDSALYLCASSLDRETQYFGPGTRLLVL.

Written as DNA, the CDR3 is TGCAGCGTTGAATGGGGCAGGACCCAAGAGACCCAGTACTTC. Translation gives CSVEWGRTQETQYF. The chain carries TRBV29-1 and TRBJ2-5; weak D call: TRBD1 (5 bases). This CDR3 comprises 14 residues. V lost 2 bases and J 1 base, leaving 11 bases between the germline ends. CDR1 is SQVTM and CDR2 is ANQGSEA in the germline V gene.

The gene calls are TRBV5-1 and TRBJ2-3; 8 nucleotides match TRBD2. CDR1 and CDR2 from the germline V gene are SGHRS and YFSETQ. After removal of 0 bases from V and 4 bases from J, the junction contained 4 bases not matched to a gene. The CDR3 runs 15 residues. The CDR3 sequence is CASSLEGLDSDTQYF. The DNA of the CDR3 is TGCGCCAGCAGCTTGGAGGGACTAGATTCAGATACGCAGTATTTT.

This chain uses TRBV2 with TRBJ2-5, with D uncertain. Germline assignment: CDR1 SNHLY and CDR2 FYNNEI. The CDR3 loop spans 13 amino acids. The ends were cut back, 3 bases at V and 2 bases at J, with 7 bases in the middle. CDR3 amino acids: CASSENYQETQYF. The CDR3 DNA sequence: TGTGCCAGCAGTGAGAACTATCAAGAGACCCAGTACTTC. Complete variable domain (other parts from reference TRBV2 and TRBJ2-5): EPEVTQTPSHQVTQMGQEVILRCVPISNHLYFYWYRQILGQKVEFLVSFYNNEISEKSEIFDDQFSVERPDGSNFTLKIRSTKLEDSAMYFCASSENYQETQYFGPGTRLLVL.

The chain's CDR3 is CASSPGQSYGYTF. The CDR3 region has the DNA TGTGCCAGCAGCCCAGGACAGTCCTATGGCTACACCTTC. The rearrangement joins TRBV7-2 to TRBJ1-2; a possible D gene is TRBD1 (6 bases). The germline CDR1 and CDR2 sequences are SGHTA and FQGNSA. The CDR3 contains 13 residues. Between the trimmed V and J ends, which lost 5 bases and 4 bases, there was a span of 11 bases.

This chain links TRBV30 with TRBJ1-5, with 7 bases lining up with TRBD1. V lost 4 bases to trimming and J lost 2 bases; unmatched junction nucleotides: 5. The CDR3 length is 14 residues. Germline V lookup: CDR1 GTSNPN, CDR2 SVGIG (reference sequence). DNA of the CDR3: TGTGCCTGGAATCCAGACAGGGGCAATCAGCCCCAGCATTTT. Amino acid sequence: CAWNPDRGNQPQHF. Full variable domain (missing parts from reference TRBV30 and TRBJ1-5): SQTIHQWPATLVQPVGSPLSLECTVEGTSNPNLYWYRQAAGRGLQLLFYSVGIGQISSEVPQNLSASRPQDRQFILSSKKLLLSDSGFYLCAWNPDRGNQPQHFGDGTRLSIL.

The CDR3 region has the DNA TGTGCCAGCAGCGTCCAGGGCACTAACTATGGCTACACCTTC. It is translated as CASSVQGTNYGYTF. The chain uses TRBV7-8 and TRBJ1-2; weak D call: TRBD1 (5 bases). The V end was cut by 5 bases, the J end by 0 bases, with 10 bases between. Per the germline V gene, CDR1 is SGHVS and CDR2 is FQNEAQ. This CDR3 has 14 amino acids.

This chain joins TRBV30 and TRBJ2-7; TRBD1 agrees at 8 bases. Trimming at V came to 7 bases and at J to 5 bases, leaving 10 bases not matched to a gene. Germline CDR1 and CDR2: GTSNPN and SVGIG (reference sequence). CDR3 length equals 13 residues. CDR3 nucleotides: TGTGCCTCCGACAACAGGGGGTTCCACGAGCAGTACTTC. Amino acids: CASDNRGFHEQYF. The full variable domain, in which reference TRBV30 and TRBJ2-7 provide the parts outside the CDR3, is SQTIHQWPATLVQPVGSPLSLECTVEGTSNPNLYWYRQAAGRGLQLLFYSVGIGQISSEVPQNLSASRPQDRQFILSSKKLLLSDSGFYLCASDNRGFHEQYFGPGTRLTVT.

V and J are TRBV18 and TRBJ2-5; 8 bases are shared with TRBD1. Germline V CDR1 and CDR2: KGHSH, LQKENI. The CDR3 is made up of 14 amino acids. Losses at the gene ends were 5 bases for V and 5 bases for J; bases not matched to a gene: 7. The chain's CDR3 is CASSFNRGKETQYF. As DNA, the CDR3 is TGTGCCAGCTCATTCAACAGGGGGAAGGAGACCCAGTACTTC.

V and J are TRBV10-1 and TRBJ1-2; 8 positions match TRBD1. Germline V gene lookup returns CDR1 WNHNN and CDR2 SYGVQD (reference sequence). V lost 6 bases, J lost 5 bases, and 5 bases stayed unmatched. This CDR3 is built from 13 residues. The DNA of the CDR3 is TGCGCCAGCAGCGTGGACAGGGCGTATGGCTACACCTTC. It encodes CASSVDRAYGYTF.

The V gene is TRBV6-5, the J gene TRBJ1-4; D uncertain. Germline values: CDR1 MNHEY, CDR2 SVGAGI. V was shortened by 7 bases and J by 8 bases, with 17 bases between the two germline ends. This CDR3 comprises 14 residues. As DNA, the CDR3 is TGTGCCAGCACCCTAGGTGGGTATGGGGAAAAACTGTTTTTT. The encoded protein is CASTLGGYGEKLFF.

The chain recombines TRBV2 with TRBJ2-7; TRBD1 agrees at 10 bases. From germline, CDR1 is SNHLY and CDR2 FYNNEI. The V and J ends lost 5 bases and 3 bases, in that order; junction bases with no gene match: 7. The CDR3 loop spans 15 amino acids. For the CDR3, the DNA is TGTGCCAGCAGTTTGGGACAGGGGACCTTCTACGAGCAGTACTTC. It encodes CASSLGQGTFYEQYF.

The CDR3 coding sequence is TGTGCCAGCAGCATGGGACTAGCGGGGGGTGTAGAGACCCAGTACTTC. Its translation: CASSMGLAGGVETQYF. The chain joins TRBV7-9 to TRBJ2-5; 15 nucleotides line up with TRBD2. The CDR3 has 16 amino acids. Germline CDR1 and CDR2: SEHNR and FQNEAQ (reference sequence). The junction had 5 bases not matched to a gene; V was cut back by 5 bases and J by 4 bases.

This chain connects TRBV19 to TRBJ2-1, with 9 bases identical to TRBD2. There are 17 residues in the CDR3. Germline lookup yields CDR1 LNHDA and CDR2 SQIVND (reference sequence). The V and J ends lost 1 base and 1 base, in that order; junction bases with no gene match: 5. The CDR3 reads CASSIGRLAGSYNEQFF. The DNA for the CDR3 is TGTGCCAGTAGTATAGGGAGGCTAGCGGGGTCCTACAATGAGCAGTTCTTC.

This clone was seen once. The CDR3 nucleotides are TGCGCCAGCAGCCAGCAAACAGGTATTGGTTACGGCTACACCTTC. Translation gives CASSQQTGIGYGYTF. The J gene is TRBJ1-2, the V gene TRBV4-3, with a possible D match to TRBD1 (5 bases). The germline V gene has CDR1 LGHNA and CDR2 YSLEER. The CDR3 sequence is 15 residues long. The V end was cut by 3 bases, the J end by 8 bases, with 19 bases between.

CDR3 residues: CASSLAGLLAFF. In nucleotides, the CDR3 is TGTGCCAGCAGCTTAGCCGGTCTGCTAGCTTTCTTT. The rearrangement uses TRBV7-8 and TRBJ1-1; D not resolved. V shed 0 bases and J shed 10 bases, with 9 bases lying between them. Germline V gene lookup returns CDR1 SGHVS and CDR2 FQNEAQ. The CDR3 covers 12 residues.

The chain joins TRBV7-2 to TRBJ1-2; unclear D gene. V lost 5 bases, J lost 0 bases, and 16 bases lay in between. This CDR3 spans 16 amino acids. Germline values: CDR1 SGHTA, CDR2 FQGNSA. CDR3 DNA: TGTGCCAGCAGCCCCCCGGGTCGCGGAGCTAACTATGGCTACACCTTC. As protein: CASSPPGRGANYGYTF.

This clone was seen more than once but under ten times. This sequence joins TRBV19 and TRBJ1-1; 8 nucleotides match TRBD1. With 6 bases clipped from V and 0 bases from J, the junction kept 9 bases outside the gene matches. CDR1 LNHDA and CDR2 SQIVND come from the germline V gene (reference sequence). The CDR3 covers 16 residues. CDR3 DNA sequence: TGTGCCAGTAGCCGATGGACAGGGCCAATGAACACTGAAGCTTTCTTT. It translates to CASSRWTGPMNTEAFF.

The V call is TRBV4-3, the J call TRBJ1-3, with D maybe TRBD1 (5 bases). Germline CDR1 reads LGHNA; CDR2 reads YSLEER. The CDR3 extends over 16 amino acids. V was pared by 4 bases and J by 8 bases, with 21 bases between. CDR3 nucleotides: TGCGCCAGCAGCCTGCAGGGTAATGTACCTGAAGACACCATATATTTT. Amino acids: CASSLQGNVPEDTIYF.

This CDR3 reads CSVEQGNTGELFF. CDR3 nucleotide sequence: TGCAGCGTTGAGCAGGGGAACACCGGGGAGCTGTTTTTT. The chain combines TRBV29-1 with TRBJ2-2, with a tentative D call TRBD1 (5 bases). The CDR3 is 13 residues long. V dropped 3 bases and J dropped 1 base, with 6 bases sitting between them. Germline lookup yields CDR1 SQVTM and CDR2 ANQGSEA.